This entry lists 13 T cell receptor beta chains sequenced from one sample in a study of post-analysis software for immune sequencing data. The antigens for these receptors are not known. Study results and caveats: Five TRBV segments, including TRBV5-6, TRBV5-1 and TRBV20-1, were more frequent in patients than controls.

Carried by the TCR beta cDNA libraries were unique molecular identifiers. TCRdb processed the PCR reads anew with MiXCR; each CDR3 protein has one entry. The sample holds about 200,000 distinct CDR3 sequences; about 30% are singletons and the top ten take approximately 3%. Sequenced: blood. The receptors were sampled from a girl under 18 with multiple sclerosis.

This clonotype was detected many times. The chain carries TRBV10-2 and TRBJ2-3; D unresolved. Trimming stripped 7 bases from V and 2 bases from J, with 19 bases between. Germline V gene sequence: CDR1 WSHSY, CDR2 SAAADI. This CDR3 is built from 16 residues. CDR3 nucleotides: TGCGCCAGCACCCCCTTCGCAACATCCTTCACAGATACGCAGTATTTT. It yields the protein CASTPFATSFTDTQYF.

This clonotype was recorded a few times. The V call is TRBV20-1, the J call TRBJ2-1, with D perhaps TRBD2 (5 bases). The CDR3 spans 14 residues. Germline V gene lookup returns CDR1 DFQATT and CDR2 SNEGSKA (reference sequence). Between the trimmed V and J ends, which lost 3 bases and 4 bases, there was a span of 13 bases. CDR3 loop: CSARKRQVYNEQFF. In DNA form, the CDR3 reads TGCAGTGCTAGGAAGCGGCAGGTGTACAATGAGCAGTTCTTC.

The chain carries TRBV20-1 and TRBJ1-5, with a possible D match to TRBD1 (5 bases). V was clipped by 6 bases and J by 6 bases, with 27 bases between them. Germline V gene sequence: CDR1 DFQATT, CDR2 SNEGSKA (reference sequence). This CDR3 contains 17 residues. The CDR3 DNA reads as TGCAGTGCCCAAGGAGGGACCAAGACGACGGGCAGTCAGCCCCAGCATTTT. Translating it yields CSAQGGTKTTGSQPQHF.

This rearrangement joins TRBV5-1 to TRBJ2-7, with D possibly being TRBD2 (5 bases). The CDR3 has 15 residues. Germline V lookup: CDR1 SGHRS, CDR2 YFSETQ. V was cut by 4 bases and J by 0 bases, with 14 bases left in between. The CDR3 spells CASSIDGGSSYEQYF. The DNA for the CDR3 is TGCGCCAGCAGCATCGACGGTGGGAGCTCCTACGAGCAGTACTTC.

The DNA of the CDR3 is TGTGCCAGCTCACCAACAGCGAATAGCAATCAGCCCCAGCATTTT. Translation gives CASSPTANSNQPQHF. The chain couples TRBV18 to TRBJ1-5; D gene unclear. This CDR3 comprises 15 residues. Trimming cost V 2 bases and J 0 bases, with 8 bases left between them. Germline CDR1 and CDR2: KGHSH and LQKENI.

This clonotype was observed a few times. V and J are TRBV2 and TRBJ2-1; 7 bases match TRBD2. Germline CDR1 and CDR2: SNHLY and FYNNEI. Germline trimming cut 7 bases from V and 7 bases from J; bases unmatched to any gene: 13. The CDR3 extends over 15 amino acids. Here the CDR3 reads CASTKGGGSSNEQFF. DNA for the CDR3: TGTGCCAGCACCAAAGGCGGCGGGAGCTCTAATGAGCAGTTCTTC.

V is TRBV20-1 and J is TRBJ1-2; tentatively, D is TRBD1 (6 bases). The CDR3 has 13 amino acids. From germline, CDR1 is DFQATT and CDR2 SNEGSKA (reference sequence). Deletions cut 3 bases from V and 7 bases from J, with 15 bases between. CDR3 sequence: CSARHQGIAGYTF. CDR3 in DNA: TGCAGTGCTAGGCATCAGGGGATTGCTGGCTACACCTTC.

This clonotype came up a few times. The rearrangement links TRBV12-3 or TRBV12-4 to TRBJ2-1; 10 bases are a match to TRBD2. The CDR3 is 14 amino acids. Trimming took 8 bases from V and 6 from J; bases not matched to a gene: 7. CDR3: CASHGASGSNEQFF. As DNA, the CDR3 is TGTGCCAGCCATGGGGCTAGCGGGAGCAATGAGCAGTTCTTC.

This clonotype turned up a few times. The CDR3 DNA sequence: TGTGCCAGCTCGGTTTGGGACAGGGGTGATGAAAAACTGTTTTTT. Encoded protein: CASSVWDRGDEKLFF. The chain carries TRBV21-1 and TRBJ1-4; no check of the table's D call, TRBD1, against the DNA was made. TRBV21-1 is a listed pseudogene. This CDR3 has 15 residues.

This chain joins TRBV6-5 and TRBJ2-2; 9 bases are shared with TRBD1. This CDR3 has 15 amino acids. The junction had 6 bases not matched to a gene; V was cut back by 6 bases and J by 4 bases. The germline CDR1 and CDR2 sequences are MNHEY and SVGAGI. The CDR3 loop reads CASRSGTGRTGELFF. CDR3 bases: TGTGCCAGCAGGTCTGGGACAGGGCGCACCGGGGAGCTGTTTTTT.

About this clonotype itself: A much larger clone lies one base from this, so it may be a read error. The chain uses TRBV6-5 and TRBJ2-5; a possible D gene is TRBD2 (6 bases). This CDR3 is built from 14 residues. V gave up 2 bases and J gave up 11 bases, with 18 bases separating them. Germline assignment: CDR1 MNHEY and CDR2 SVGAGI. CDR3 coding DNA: TGTGCCAGCAGTTACGGGGGTAGCGGCTATGAGCAGTACTTC. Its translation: CASSYGGSGYEQYF.

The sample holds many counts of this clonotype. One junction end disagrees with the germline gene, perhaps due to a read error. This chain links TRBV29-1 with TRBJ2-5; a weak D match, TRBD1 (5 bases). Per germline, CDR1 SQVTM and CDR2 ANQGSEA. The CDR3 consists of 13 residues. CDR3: CNVERGNQETQYF. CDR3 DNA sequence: TGCAACGTTGAAAGGGGAAATCAAGAGACCCAGTACTTC.

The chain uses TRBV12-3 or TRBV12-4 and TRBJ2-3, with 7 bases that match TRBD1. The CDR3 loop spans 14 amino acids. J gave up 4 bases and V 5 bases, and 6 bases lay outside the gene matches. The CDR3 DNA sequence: TGTGCCAGCAGTCCGGGACAGAGAGCAGATACGCAGTATTTT. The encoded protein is CASSPGQRADTQYF.